Listed below are T cell receptor beta chains from one sample, sequenced in a study of shared clonotypes between healthy human individuals. Assay: immunoSEQ multiplex PCR; the TCRdb copy retains only in-frame clones and omits some. The sample has over 2 million clones, 85% to 95% seen once; the top ten hold approximately 1.2%. The sample was naive CD8+ T cells sorted from blood. The receptors derive from a man younger than 30 in good health. Both conserved end residues are part of each CDR3. Fields, in order: J gene, V gene, CDR3 protein.

TRBJ2-1	TRBV9	CASSISGRDEQFF
TRBJ2-3	TRBV27	CASSSSAGDYPHTQYF
TRBJ2-3	TRBV4-3	CASSQGRLIVDTQYF
TRBJ1-2	TRBV6-1	CASSNGVSYGYTF
TRBJ2-7	TRBV5-1	CASSLEAGSYEQYF
TRBJ2-7	TRBV5-5	CASSPDRVGEQYF
TRBJ2-1	TRBV2	CASSERIFGASGGAGYNEQFF
TRBJ1-5	TRBV27	CASSLGVGNQPQHF
TRBJ2-7	TRBV7-8	CASSLSSGGSYEQYF
TRBJ2-7	TRBV4-1	CASSQEGTSGRYSYEQYF
TRBJ2-7	TRBV9	CASSVGDRDEQYF
TRBJ1-5	TRBV19	CASSITPLHSDQPQHF
TRBJ2-2	TRBV27	CASSDYRANTGELFF
TRBJ1-2	TRBV5-1	CASSSRWQRDGYTF
TRBJ2-7	TRBV7-9	CASSLTGQGIEQYF
TRBJ2-1	TRBV13	CASRDSGSTLYDEQFF
TRBJ2-7	TRBV7-2	CASSSVGGPAYEQYF
TRBJ2-2	TRBV27	CASSLWGGPNTGELFF
TRBJ1-1	TRBV28	CASSLGYQGANTEAFF
TRBJ1-4	TRBV9	CASSVGGGVEKLFF
TRBJ1-3	TRBV30	CAWSVYGGNTIYF
TRBJ2-1	TRBV28	CASSFELAGAYNEQFF
TRBJ2-7	TRBV7-2	CASSRTGSLIYEQYF
TRBJ2-4	TRBV11-2	CASSLLATPKNIQYF
TRBJ2-7	TRBV6-1	CASSEGDRGGYEQYF
TRBJ2-3	TRBV2	CASSARILLAGDSTDTQYF
TRBJ2-3	TRBV5-1	CASSSLRGDTDTQYF
TRBJ2-3	TRBV9	CASSSTDPPTDTQYF
TRBJ2-5	TRBV11-2	CASSLWTSGEGETQYF
TRBJ2-3	TRBV28	CASSGSTDTQYF
TRBJ2-3	TRBV6-5	CASSYRGGADTQYF
TRBJ2-2	TRBV9	CASSVGGTRITGELFF
TRBJ1-1	TRBV11-2	CASSLAMDGEAFF
TRBJ2-7	TRBV2	CASRETGGAYEQYF
TRBJ2-1	TRBV7-8	CASSSTGLNEQFF
TRBJ2-7	TRBV18	CASSPDRTGPEQYF
TRBJ2-7	TRBV2	CASRAGQGSYEQYF
TRBJ2-7	TRBV30	CAWGGSGYEQYF
TRBJ2-1	TRBV11-2	CASSLERNEQFF
TRBJ1-1	TRBV28	CASTPANTEAFF